What follows are 25 T cell receptor beta chains derived from one specimen sequenced in a study of T cell repertoires in cytomegalovirus infection. TCRdb ran MiXCR on the reads and lists one entry per CDR3 protein. The sample yields around 440,000 distinct CDR3 sequences, about 11% seen once. Material for sequencing was PBMCs. These receptors all stem from a human donor in good health (CMV status not recorded). Some clones in this sample may be carry-over from other donors' samples.

This clonotype was seen repeatedly, ten times or more. V and J are TRBV27 and TRBJ2-7; TRBD2 agrees at 8 bases. Germline V gene data show CDR1 as MNHEY and CDR2 as SMNVEV (reference sequence). J gave up 2 bases and V 8 bases, and 11 bases lay outside the gene matches. CDR3 length: 15 residues. The CDR3 is CASRAGGAPTYEQYF. In nucleotides, the CDR3 is TGTGCCAGCCGAGCCGGGGGGGCCCCTACCTACGAGCAGTACTTC.

This clonotype showed up many times. CDR3 in amino acids: CASSRAREQFF. The CDR3 DNA is TGTGCCAGCAGCCGCGCCCGAGAGCAGTTCTTC. This chain connects TRBV28 to TRBJ2-1, with D unresolved. This CDR3 has 11 residues. The V and J ends lost 6 bases and 10 bases respectively, with 10 bases between them. Germline V gene lookup returns CDR1 MDHEN and CDR2 SYDVKM.

This clonotype showed up many times. This chain joins TRBV28 and TRBJ1-4, with TRBD1 matching 9 bases. V was clipped by 6 bases and J by 5 bases; unmatched bases: 4. The germline V gene has CDR1 MDHEN and CDR2 SYDVKM. The CDR3 sequence is 14 residues long. The CDR3: CASSGTGRNEKLFF. DNA for the CDR3: TGTGCCAGCAGCGGGACAGGGCGAAATGAAAAACTGTTTTTT.

J is TRBJ1-4 and V is TRBV5-1; TRBD1 agrees at 7 bases. Germline V gene data show CDR1 as SGHRS and CDR2 as YFSETQ. The CDR3 sequence is 14 residues long. The V segment lost 4 bases and the J segment 3 bases; nucleotides outside the gene matches: 3. The CDR3 loop reads CASSAGQANEKLFF. Here the CDR3 DNA reads TGCGCCAGCAGCGCCGGACAGGCTAATGAAAAACTGTTTTTT.

This clonotype was seen at least ten times. The V and J genes are TRBV7-9 and TRBJ1-1; no clear D gene. The CDR3 runs to 15 residues. Trimming left V 4 bases short and J 0 bases short, with 12 bases between. The germline V gene encodes CDR1 SEHNR and CDR2 FQNEAQ (reference sequence). The CDR3 nucleotides are TGTGCCAGCAGCTCCGACGCCTGGCTGAACACTGAAGCTTTCTTT. Translated: CASSSDAWLNTEAFF.

The sample holds many counts of this clonotype. The J gene is TRBJ1-1, the V gene TRBV7-3; D remains unclear. The V gene lost 5 bases and the J gene lost 0 bases, with 13 bases spanning the gap. This CDR3 is built from 15 residues. Per the germline V gene, CDR1 is SGHTA and CDR2 is FQGTGA. CDR3 region: CASSATGHLNTEAFF. The CDR3 DNA reads TGTGCCAGCAGCGCGACTGGCCATCTGAACACTGAAGCTTTCTTT.

This clonotype was counted many times. The chain links TRBV11-1 to TRBJ2-3, with D tentatively TRBD1 or TRBD2 (5 bases each). V was clipped by 3 bases and J by 2 bases, with 9 bases between them. Germline V gene sequence: CDR1 SGHAT, CDR2 FQDESV (reference sequence). The CDR3 loop spans 14 amino acids. The CDR3 here is CASSFGAPTDTQYF. The CDR3 coding sequence is TGTGCCAGCAGCTTCGGGGCACCCACAGATACGCAGTATTTT.

The table lists this clonotype with a few counts. The rearrangement joins TRBV6-5 to TRBJ1-5; D is perhaps TRBD1 (5 bases). The germline V gene has CDR1 MNHEY and CDR2 SVGAGI. The CDR3 is 17 amino acids. V lost 0 bases to trimming and J lost 2 bases, with 14 bases between them. CDR3 in DNA: TGTGCCAGCAGTTACTCGAGAGGGACGAAGGGCAATCAGCCCCAGCATTTT. Its translation: CASSYSRGTKGNQPQHF.

This clonotype came up many times. The chain couples TRBV12-3 or TRBV12-4 to TRBJ1-4; D remains ambiguous. The CDR3 covers 15 residues. V was cut by 4 bases and J by 8 bases, with 17 bases left in between. The DNA for the CDR3 is TGTGCCAGCAGTTCCCCGGGCCTCTCTCGCGAAAAACTGTTTTTT. Translation: CASSSPGLSREKLFF.

Ten or more counts support this clonotype. The chain is built from TRBV29-1 and TRBJ2-2, with D possibly being TRBD1 or TRBD2 (6 bases each). This CDR3 region has 15 residues. The V end lost 2 bases, the J end lost 3 bases, and 13 bases lay between the germline ends. Germline CDR1 SQVTM, CDR2 ANQGSEA. The CDR3 loop is CSVEIAGHHTGELFF. In DNA form, the CDR3 reads TGCAGCGTTGAAATCGCGGGACACCACACCGGGGAGCTGTTTTTT.

This chain uses TRBV5-6 with TRBJ1-5; no clear D. Germline-derived CDR1 and CDR2 are SGHDT and YYEEEE. There are 17 residues in the CDR3. Trimming took off 3 bases at V and 3 bases at J, with 19 bases between the two ends. CDR3 residues: CASSSTQTRSNNQPQHF. For the CDR3, the DNA is TGTGCCAGCAGCTCCACCCAGACTCGGTCTAACAATCAGCCCCAGCATTTT.

This clonotype was recorded a few times. The rearrangement links TRBV29-1 to TRBJ2-6, with D possibly matching TRBD1 (6 bases). The V gene's germline CDR1 is SQVTM and CDR2 ANQGSEA. Trimming shortened V by 6 bases and J by 4 bases, and 10 bases separated the two germline ends. CDR3 length: 13 residues. The CDR3 loop reads CSVRGQGANVLTF. The CDR3 nucleotides are TGCAGCGTCCGCGGACAGGGGGCCAACGTCCTGACTTTC.

This clonotype was seen only a few times. The genes are TRBV29-1 and TRBJ2-7, with a weak D call TRBD1 (6 bases). Germline lookup yields CDR1 SQVTM and CDR2 ANQGSEA. This CDR3 contains 12 residues. Trimming removed 6 bases from V and 5 bases from J, with 14 bases in between. Here the CDR3 DNA reads TGCAGCGTCGAAACAGGGTTCGACGAGCAGTACTTC. Translating gives CSVETGFDEQYF.

There are a few counts of this clonotype. V and J are TRBV4-1 and TRBJ2-7; 9 bases fit TRBD2. The CDR3 consists of 14 residues. Losses at the gene ends were 4 bases for V and 6 bases for J; bases not matched to a gene: 7. The V gene's germline CDR1 is MGHRA and CDR2 YSYEKL. The CDR3 is CASSPSGTLGEQYF. CDR3 coding DNA: TGCGCCAGCAGCCCTAGCGGGACCCTAGGCGAGCAGTACTTC.

This clonotype was found many times. CDR3 DNA: TGTGCCAGCAGCCCAGACAGGGCCCAAGAGACCCAGTACTTC. Its translation: CASSPDRAQETQYF. The chain couples TRBV2 to TRBJ2-5; 7 bases match TRBD1. Looked up from germline, CDR1 is SNHLY and CDR2 is FYNNEI. The CDR3 is 14 residues long. The trim removed 6 bases at V and 1 base at J, leaving 5 bases unmatched.

This clonotype appeared many times. V gene TRBV7-8 combines with J gene TRBJ2-1; 8 bases fit TRBD2. The germline gives CDR1 SGHVS, CDR2 FQNEAQ. Trimming took 3 bases from V and 4 from J; bases not matched to a gene: 8. The CDR3 contains 16 residues. CDR3 in DNA: TGTGCCAGCAGCTTTTGGAGCGGGGGAAAATACAATGAGCAGTTCTTC. Amino acid sequence: CASSFWSGGKYNEQFF. Based on the CDR3 plus reference TRBV7-8 and TRBJ2-1, the full variable domain is GAGVSQSPRYKVAKRGQDVALRCDPISGHVSLFWYQQALGQGPEFLTYFQNEAQLDKSGLPSDRFFAERPEGSVSTLKIQRTQQEDSAVYLCASSFWSGGKYNEQFFGPGTRLTVL.

This clonotype was observed at least ten times. The CDR3 DNA follows: TGTGCCAGCAGTTACTGGGAGCAGTACTTC. Translated, it gives CASSYWEQYF. The V and J genes are TRBV28 and TRBJ2-7; D unclear. V was clipped by 4 bases and J by 7 bases, with 5 bases between them. CDR1 is MDHEN, CDR2 SYDVKM, per germline. The CDR3 is made up of 10 amino acids.

This clonotype was counted between two and nine times. The chain joins TRBV15 to TRBJ2-5; 9 bases agree with TRBD2. The CDR3 sequence is 15 residues long. The V and J ends lost 5 bases and 5 bases, in that order; junction bases with no gene match: 9. Germline lookup yields CDR1 LNHNV and CDR2 YYDKDF (reference sequence). CDR3 DNA: TGTGCCACCAGCGTTGAAGCGGGGGGAGGGGAGACCCAGTACTTC. Translation: CATSVEAGGGETQYF.

The chain couples TRBV30 to TRBJ2-1; no reliable D call. There are 14 residues in the CDR3. V was pared by 1 base and J by 6 bases, with 13 bases between. Per the germline V gene, CDR1 is GTSNPN and CDR2 is SVGIG (reference sequence). CDR3 in amino acids: CAWSGGVGGNEQFF. In DNA, the CDR3 is TGTGCCTGGAGTGGTGGGGTCGGTGGCAATGAGCAGTTCTTC.

This clonotype was observed a few times. The CDR3, as DNA: TGTGCCAGCAGTTCGAGGGACAGACTGAGGGCTTTCTTT. This sequence encodes CASSSRDRLRAFF. The V and J genes are TRBV28 and TRBJ1-1; 7 bases line up with TRBD1. After removal of 4 bases from V and 11 bases from J, the junction contained 10 bases not matched to a gene. The CDR3 contains 13 residues. The germline V gene has CDR1 MDHEN and CDR2 SYDVKM. Supplemented by reference TRBV28 and TRBJ1-1, the full variable domain reads DVKVTQSSRYLVKRTGEKVFLECVQDMDHENMFWYRQDPGLGLRLIYFSYDVKMKEKGDIPEGYSVSREKKERFSLILESASTNQTSMYLCASSSRDRLRAFFGQGTRLTVV.

This clonotype has at least ten counts. This chain joins TRBV6-6 and TRBJ1-1; possibly TRBD1 for D (5 bases). CDR3 length equals 16 residues. Germline-derived CDR1 and CDR2 are MNHNY and SVGAGI (reference sequence). Deletions cut 2 bases from V and 4 bases from J, with 17 bases between. CDR3 sequence reads: CASSYGGGVRTTEAFF. CDR3 DNA sequence: TGTGCCAGCAGTTACGGGGGGGGGGTTCGGACCACTGAAGCTTTCTTT.

This clonotype has more than one count but fewer than ten. The chain couples TRBV10-3 to TRBJ2-7; 11 bases align to TRBD2. Germline CDR1 reads ENHRY; CDR2 reads SYGVKD. V lost 5 bases, J lost 2 bases, and 5 bases stayed unmatched. The CDR3 is 15 amino acids. CDR3 DNA sequence: TGTGCCATCAGTCAACTAGCGGGAGCAACCTACGAGCAGTACTTC. This gives the protein CAISQLAGATYEQYF.

This clonotype was counted a few times. This chain uses TRBV23-1 with TRBJ2-3, with TRBD2 matching over 9 bases. TRBV23-1 is given ORF status, its function remaining uncertain. The CDR3 loop spans 18 amino acids. J gave up 3 bases and V 0 bases, and 10 bases lay outside the gene matches. CDR3 nucleotides: TGCGCCAGCAGTCAATCAGGCCTAGCGGGGCGGATTACAGATACGCAGTATTTT. As protein: CASSQSGLAGRITDTQYF.

This clonotype has just a few counts. The V call is TRBV27, the J call TRBJ1-2; TRBD1 agrees at 12 bases. J was trimmed by 5 bases and V by 6 bases; bases with no gene match: 10. This CDR3 has 16 residues. The germline V gene encodes CDR1 MNHEY and CDR2 SMNVEV (reference sequence). The CDR3 spells CASSPGTGGLSYGYTF. Here the CDR3 DNA reads TGTGCCAGCAGCCCCGGGACAGGGGGCTTAAGTTATGGCTACACCTTC.

This clonotype appeared once. The rearrangement joins TRBV2 to TRBJ2-1; a possible D gene is TRBD1 (6 bases). Germline CDR1 reads SNHLY; CDR2 reads FYNNEI. This CDR3 region has 15 residues. V lost 5 bases and J 0 bases, leaving 11 bases between the germline ends. The CDR3 DNA is TGTGCCAGCAGTACCCAGGGGAACTCCTACAATGAGCAGTTCTTC. Translated, it gives CASSTQGNSYNEQFF.